This TCR beta chain was recorded in a study of response to subunit inactivated influenza vaccine. General observations from the study: After each seasonal influenza vaccination, few new T cells are recruited, the authors suggested.

As concerns this clonotype: Its antigen is still unknown.

TCRdb processed the RT-PCR reads anew with MiXCR; each CDR3 protein has one entry. Altogether more than 600,000 distinct CDR3 sequences are present, 15% to 20% being singletons, with the ten largest covering approximately 11%. This TCR came from a middle-aged man who received an inactivated influenza vaccine. The specimen comprised PBMCs from blood, sampled 5 to 6 days after vaccination.

DNA of the CDR3: TGCGCCAGCAGCTTAGAGGACAGGGGAGGCTACAATGAGCAGTTCTTC. Encoded protein: CASSLEDRGGYNEQFF. The V call is TRBV5-1, the J call TRBJ2-1, with TRBD1 identical over 9 bases. The ends lost 2 bases at V and 3 bases at J; junction bases unmatched: 6. The CDR3 spans 16 residues. Germline V lookup: CDR1 SGHRS, CDR2 YFSETQ.